The entry below gives a single T cell receptor (beta chain) sequence along with its context. Its antigen remains unidentified. Other nucleotide sequences in the sample specify the same CDR3. This sample is drawn from a study of siplizumab effects on memory and regulatory T cells. General study results and limits: Suppressive capability of dividing Tregs from siplizumab cultures went unverified. A minor fraction of alloreactive clones, and no more, mapped to unstimulated subsets. The mean Treg-derived percentage of mappable alloreactive CD4+ clones was about 71% with siplizumab compared with 25% to 30% in controls. Naive T cells, seemingly more diverse than memory cells, seemed major alloresponse contributors.

Method: immunoSEQ multiplex PCR; TCRdb's copy keeps in-frame clones and lacks some. This sample has about 100,000 clones, with about 90% found just once. The V end lost 0 bases, the J end lost 4 bases, and 0 bases lay between the germline ends. The CDR3 has 10 amino acids. Looked up from germline, CDR1 is DFQATT and CDR2 is SNEGSKA (reference sequence). The specimen was Tregs sorted from blood. The V call is TRBV20-1, the J call TRBJ2-5; D is uncertain. This clonotype originated in a human donor in good health. This chain's CDR3 is CSAREETQYF. CDR3 nucleotide sequence: TGCAGTGCTAGAGAAGAGACCCAGTACTTC.